The clone carrying this T cell receptor beta chain was seen a handful of times. The sample is drawn from a study of CD8 T cells in ankylosing spondylitis. For TCR beta, libraries came from quantitative 5'-RACE with molecular barcodes. TCRdb analysed the 5' RACE reads with MiXCR anew, one entry per CDR3 protein. The table shows 45,000 or so distinct CDR3 sequences, with more than 9.5% occurring only once. The germline CDR1 and CDR2 sequences are MDHEN and SYDVKM. There are 11 residues in the CDR3. With 8 bases removed from V and 2 bases from J, the gap between germline ends came to 7 bases. Sequencing was done on a sample of blood, either unsorted or a sorted T cell fraction (not recorded which). The V and J genes are TRBV28 and TRBJ2-7; no firm D call. This TCR was recovered from a male donor with ankylosing spondylitis or in good health (not recorded which). The chain's CDR3 is CASEHAYEQYF. The CDR3 region has the DNA TGTGCCAGCGAACATGCCTACGAGCAGTACTTC.